This TCR beta chain was sequenced in a study of graft-versus-host responses after intestinal transplantation. Study-level background: Each patient got anti-thymocyte globulin induction, then tacrolimus and steroids for around three years.

By sample fraction, this clone is medium-sized. Each mixed lymphocyte reaction held around 200,000 CFSE-labeled responders and around 200,000 irradiated violet-dye-labeled stimulators. CD3+CD4+ and CD3+CD8+ responders that were proliferating and CFSE-low were sorted post-reaction. Study results and limitations: GvH clones detected in recipient marrow included some appearing first in ileum or blood.

CDR3 size: 11 residues. CDR1 and CDR2 from the germline V gene are SGHTA and FQGTGA. V shed 4 bases and J shed 5 bases, with 6 bases lying between them. The method was immunoSEQ multiplex PCR; TCRdb's version includes in-frame clones alone and lacks a portion of them. The sample yields 20,000 to 25,000 clones, approximately 40% seen once. This receptor was taken from a human patient who received an intestinal transplant. Source: alloreactive CD8+ T cells from a mixed lymphocyte reaction culture, taken before intestinal transplant. Subset given: CFSE-low proliferating T cells sorted from roughly six-day pre-transplant mixed lymphocyte reaction (GvH or HvG direction). The chain couples TRBV7-3 to TRBJ2-7, with D possibly being TRBD2 (6 bases). CDR3 in amino acids: CASSWRDEQYF. CDR3 nucleotide sequence: TGTGCCAGCAGCTGGAGGGACGAGCAGTACTTC.